This TCR beta chain emerged from a study of cytomegalovirus exposure and HLA in healthy donors. Study observations and caveats: Generally TCR sequences proved uncommon, though certain public TCRs appeared in numerous donors. Among immune exposure information, only CMV serostatus was available. Exclusion applied to some V segments, including TRBV6-2 and TRBV6-3, as they were indistinguishable.

In the case of this clone: Its antigen is not known.

It was with 60 Vbeta and 13 Jbeta primers that the PCR ran. TCRdb's table, derived via immunoSEQ multiplex PCR, lists solely in-frame clones and lacks some. The sample consists of about 160,000 clones, around 70% of them appearing once. Trimming shortened V by 5 bases and J by 7 bases, and 9 bases separated the two germline ends. CDR3 size: 11 residues. Germline-derived CDR1 and CDR2 are SGHDT and YYEEEE. This chain joins TRBV5-6 and TRBJ1-2, with D perhaps matching TRBD1 (6 bases). Sample: PBMCs. This clonotype was sampled from a man between 18 and 29 years old in good health and CMV-seropositive. CDR3 in amino acids: CASRLGGGYTF. The CDR3 DNA sequence: TGTGCCAGCAGGTTAGGGGGTGGCTACACCTTC.